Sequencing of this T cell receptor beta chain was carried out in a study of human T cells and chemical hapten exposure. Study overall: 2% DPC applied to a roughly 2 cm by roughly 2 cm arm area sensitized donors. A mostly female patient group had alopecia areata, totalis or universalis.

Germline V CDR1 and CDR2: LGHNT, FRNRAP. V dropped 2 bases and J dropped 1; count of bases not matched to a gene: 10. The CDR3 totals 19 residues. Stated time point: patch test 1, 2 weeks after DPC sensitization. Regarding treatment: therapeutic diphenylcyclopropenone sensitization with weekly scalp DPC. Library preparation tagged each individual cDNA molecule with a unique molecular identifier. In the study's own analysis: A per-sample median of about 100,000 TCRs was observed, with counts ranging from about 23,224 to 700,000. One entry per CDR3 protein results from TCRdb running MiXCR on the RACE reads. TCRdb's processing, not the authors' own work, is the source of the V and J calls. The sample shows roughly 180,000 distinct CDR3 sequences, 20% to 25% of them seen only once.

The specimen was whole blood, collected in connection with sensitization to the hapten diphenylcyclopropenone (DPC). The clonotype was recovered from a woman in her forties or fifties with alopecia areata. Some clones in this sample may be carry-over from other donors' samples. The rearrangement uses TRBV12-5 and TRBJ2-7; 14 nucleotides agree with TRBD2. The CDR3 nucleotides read TGTGCTAGTGGTTTGAAACCGGGACTAGCGGGAGTCGAGTCCTACGAGCAGTACTTC. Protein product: CASGLKPGLAGVESYEQYF.